The clone carrying this T cell receptor beta chain was observed many times. Its antigen is not known. The V segment lost 3 bases and the J segment 5 bases; nucleotides outside the gene matches: 6. This CDR3 is built from 14 residues. Germline lookup yields CDR1 LNHNV and CDR2 YYDKDF (reference sequence). The data belong to a study of T cell repertoires in cytomegalovirus infection. TCRdb recomputed calls from the reads with MiXCR, one row per CDR3 protein. The table lists approximately 730,000 distinct CDR3 sequences, just under 30% of them singletons, with under 15% in the top ten. The starting material was cultured CD8+ T cells from PBMCs, obtained from culture after CMV antigen stimulation. The V and J genes are TRBV15 and TRBJ1-1, with 7 nucleotides matching TRBD1. This TCR was recovered from a human donor in good health (CMV status not recorded). Some clones in this sample may be carry-over from other donors' samples. CDR3 sequence reads: CATSRPQGGTEAFF. The CDR3 region has the DNA TGTGCCACCAGCAGGCCCCAGGGGGGTACTGAAGCTTTCTTT. The full variable domain, with the rest looked up from reference TRBV15 and TRBJ1-1, is DAMVIQNPRYQVTQFGKPVTLSCSQTLNHNVMYWYQQKSSQAPKLLFHYYDKDFNNEADTPDNFQSRRPNTSFCFLDIRSPGLGDTAMYLCATSRPQGGTEAFFGQGTRLTVV.